This T cell receptor beta chain was identified during a study of T cells after yellow fever vaccination. Study-level findings and limits: One caveat is that FACS-sorted repertoires could contain abundant clonotypes contaminating from the bulk population. Reappearing after the booster were most of the clones from primary vaccination (less than 97% CD4, about 88% CD8).

Germline-derived CDR1 and CDR2 are MDHEN and SYDVKM. The CDR3 sequence is 16 residues long. With V trimmed by 2 bases and J by 7 bases, 11 bases remained unmatched. Of note for this clonotype: Its specificity is not known.

Conversion of TCR transcripts into cDNA relied on 5'RACE template switching, which added a universal primer site and UMIs. TCRdb recomputed calls from the 5' RACE reads with MiXCR, one row per CDR3 protein. The profile shows hundreds of thousands of distinct CDR3 sequences, 9% to 15% of them singletons. The sample was PBMCs, taken on the day of the yellow fever booster vaccination. This sequence originates from a man aged 25 to 40 who received the YFV17D yellow fever vaccine. The chain has TRBV28 and TRBJ2-5; 9 bases map to TRBD1. CDR3 loop: CASSLLGTGSAGTQYF. CDR3 DNA: TGTGCCAGCAGTTTACTTGGGACAGGGTCTGCGGGGACCCAGTACTTC.